The 31 T cell receptor beta chains reported below all come from one sample, sequenced in a study of T-cell memory formation after mild COVID-19 (dated by TCRdb to 2020 to 2022). The library relied on 5' RACE. Sequencing was carried out with an Illumina NovaSeq 6000. TCRdb reran the public reads through fastp at Q25 and MiXCR, keeping productive beta chains. When rows share a CDR3 protein, they turn into one entry using the most common DNA and genes. This sample has roughly 400,000 distinct CDR3 sequences in its table, and approximately 24% of those were observed once. The top ten clonotypes cover around 8.8% of the sample. Source material: PBMCs or a T cell subset sorted from them (not recorded which). These receptors were obtained from an adult woman who had mild COVID-19 (a few samples of this study predate the infection). The sample titles of this study are shuffled in the database, so cell type and time point are left out; the donor was told from shared clones.

The chain joins TRBV12-3 or TRBV12-4 to TRBJ2-5; tentatively, D is TRBD2 (5 bases). The CDR3 consists of 15 residues. Trimming shortened V by 6 bases and J by 0 bases, and 14 bases separated the two germline ends. This CDR3 reads CASSPLGGYQETQYF. The CDR3 region has the DNA TGTGCCAGCAGCCCTCTGGGCGGGTACCAAGAGACCCAGTACTTC.

CDR3 sequence reads: CAWNRDILYEQYF. The CDR3 bases are TGTGCCTGGAACCGGGACATACTCTACGAGCAGTACTTC. This chain joins TRBV30 and TRBJ2-7; D possibly corresponds to TRBD1 (6 bases). The V gene lost 4 bases and the J gene lost 3 bases, with 13 bases spanning the gap. The CDR3 spans 13 residues. Germline V gene sequence: CDR1 GTSNPN, CDR2 SVGIG (reference sequence).

The chain has TRBV30 and TRBJ2-7; D possibly corresponds to TRBD1 (6 bases). The CDR3 runs 17 residues. Germline values: CDR1 GTSNPN, CDR2 SVGIG (reference sequence). Deletions cut 0 bases from V and 2 bases from J, with 20 bases between. CDR3 nucleotides: TGTGCCTGGAGTGTACAGGAGTCGTGGGCAGGGGCCTACGAGCAGTACTTC. As protein: CAWSVQESWAGAYEQYF.

This clonotype occurred a few times. This rearrangement joins TRBV7-9 to TRBJ1-2, with TRBD1 as a possible D gene (5 bases). The CDR3 spans 12 residues. Trimming left V 4 bases short and J 6 bases short, with 9 bases between. CDR1 is SEHNR, CDR2 FQNEAQ, per germline (reference sequence). CDR3 DNA: TGTGCCAGCAGCTCCATGGGGGATGGCTACACCTTC. It codes for CASSSMGDGYTF.

The J gene is TRBJ1-5, the V gene TRBV7-2, with D uncertain. CDR1 is SGHTA and CDR2 is FQGNSA in the germline V gene. The CDR3 has 15 residues. The ends were cut back, 1 base at V and 7 bases at J, with 14 bases in the middle. The CDR3 reads CASSLVGSAEQPQHF. CDR3 in DNA: TGTGCCAGCAGCTTAGTTGGCAGCGCAGAACAGCCCCAGCATTTT.

The V and J genes are TRBV6-1 and TRBJ2-3; 9 nucleotides align to TRBD2. Per germline, CDR1 MNHNS and CDR2 SASEGT. V lost 8 bases to trimming and J lost 6 bases; unmatched junction nucleotides: 9. The length of the CDR3 is 14 residues. The CDR3 nucleotides read TGTGCCAGCCGGCTAGCGGGACTGGGGGATACGCAGTATTTT. It translates to CASRLAGLGDTQYF.

The rearrangement joins TRBV6-5 to TRBJ1-2; perhaps TRBD1 as D (6 bases). V dropped 6 bases and J dropped 7 bases, with 15 bases sitting between them. The CDR3 runs to 13 residues. Germline V gene lookup returns CDR1 MNHEY and CDR2 SVGAGI. CDR3 nucleotide sequence: TGTGCCAGCAGACCCCAGGGGTACTTTGGCTACACCTTC. Protein product: CASRPQGYFGYTF.

In this sample, this clonotype turned up a few times. The chain couples TRBV10-3 to TRBJ2-1; TRBD2 matches 12 bases. The CDR3 consists of 14 residues. The germline CDR1 and CDR2 sequences are ENHRY and SYGVKD. With 6 bases clipped from V and 7 bases from J, the junction kept 4 bases outside the gene matches. CDR3 amino acids: CAISWTSGANEQFF. The DNA for the CDR3 is TGTGCCATCAGCTGGACTAGCGGGGCGAATGAGCAGTTCTTC.

The sample holds a few counts of this clonotype. The rearrangement links TRBV7-9 to TRBJ1-1; D gene ambiguous. Germline CDR1 and CDR2: SEHNR and FQNEAQ (reference sequence). The CDR3 is made up of 15 amino acids. V was cut by 4 bases and J by 3 bases, with 15 bases left in between. The CDR3 protein is CASSWTGSIYTEAFF. CDR3 bases: TGTGCCAGCAGCTGGACGGGATCCATCTACACTGAAGCTTTCTTT.

For the CDR3, the DNA is TGTGCCTGGAGTTGGGTGTACGGTACGCAGAACACTGAAGCTTTCTTT. This sequence encodes CAWSWVYGTQNTEAFF. The chain uses TRBV30 and TRBJ1-1; D gene unclear. Trimming took 2 bases from V and 1 from J, leaving 17 bases between them. Germline CDR1 reads GTSNPN; CDR2 reads SVGIG (reference sequence). The CDR3 length is 16 residues. Drawing the rest from reference TRBV30 and TRBJ1-1, the complete variable domain is SQTIHQWPATLVQPVGSPLSLECTVEGTSNPNLYWYRQAAGRGLQLLFYSVGIGQISSEVPQNLSASRPQDRQFILSSKKLLLSDSGFYLCAWSWVYGTQNTEAFFGQGTRLTVV.

This chain joins TRBV9 and TRBJ2-3; the match to TRBD1 covers 7 bases. The V segment lost 4 bases and the J segment 0 bases; nucleotides outside the gene matches: 5. The length of the CDR3 is 15 residues. The germline V gene has CDR1 SGDLS and CDR2 YYNGEE. CDR3 nucleotides: TGTGCCAGCAGCCCCGGGACAGATAGCACAGATACGCAGTATTTT. It encodes CASSPGTDSTDTQYF.

The chain carries TRBV7-9 and TRBJ2-1; 11 bases fit TRBD1. Trimming at V came to 4 bases and at J to 4 bases, leaving 3 bases not matched to a gene. CDR1 SEHNR and CDR2 FQNEAQ come from the germline V gene (reference sequence). This CDR3 is built from 15 residues. DNA of the CDR3: TGTGCCAGCAGCTCCCGGGACAGGGGGTACAATGAGCAGTTCTTC. It codes for CASSSRDRGYNEQFF. Full variable domain (rest looked up from reference TRBV7-9 and TRBJ2-1): DTGVSQNPRHKITKRGQNVTFRCDPISEHNRLYWYRQTLGQGPEFLTYFQNEAQLEKSRLLSDRFSAERPKGSFSTLEIQRTEQGDSAMYLCASSSRDRGYNEQFFGPGTRLTVL.

This sequence joins TRBV7-6 and TRBJ2-2; unclear D gene. From germline, CDR1 is SGHVS and CDR2 FNYEAQ. The V end lost 5 bases, the J end lost 6 bases, and 10 bases lay between the germline ends. The CDR3 has 13 amino acids. The CDR3 loop is CASSPEEAGELFF. CDR3 in DNA: TGTGCCAGCAGCCCAGAAGAAGCCGGGGAGCTGTTTTTT.

In its sample, this clonotype was seen many times. The rearrangement uses TRBV10-3 and TRBJ2-2; D unclear. The CDR3 has 11 residues. Germline V lookup: CDR1 ENHRY, CDR2 SYGVKD. V was trimmed by 10 bases and J by 6 bases, leaving 9 bases between them. CDR3 DNA: TGTGCCACTACCGGCGCCGGGGAGCTGTTTTTT. As protein: CATTGAGELFF.

The chain has TRBV12-3 or TRBV12-4 and TRBJ1-2; 9 nucleotides match TRBD1. V trimming: 5 bases; J trimming: 2 bases; junction bases outside the gene matches: 9. CDR3 length equals 16 residues. The CDR3 here is CASSPPGTGNNYGYTF. Written as DNA, the CDR3 is TGTGCCAGCAGTCCCCCCGGGACAGGGAACAACTATGGCTACACCTTC.

The gene calls are TRBV2 and TRBJ2-7; 7 bases fit TRBD2. J gave up 5 bases and V 5 bases, and 15 bases lay outside the gene matches. Germline V gene data show CDR1 as SNHLY and CDR2 as FYNNEI. This CDR3 is built from 16 residues. The CDR3 reads CASSPSRTSLFDEQYF. In DNA, the CDR3 is TGTGCCAGCAGTCCTTCGAGGACTAGTCTTTTCGACGAGCAGTACTTC.

The V call is TRBV7-6, the J call TRBJ1-4; 9 bases align to TRBD1. Germline values: CDR1 SGHVS, CDR2 FNYEAQ. V trimming: 5 bases; J trimming: 4 bases; junction bases outside the gene matches: 11. This CDR3 spans 17 amino acids. CDR3 protein: CASSPAGTGYSNEKLFF. The CDR3 nucleotides read TGTGCCAGCAGCCCTGCCGGGACAGGGTACAGTAATGAAAAACTGTTTTTT.

The chain uses TRBV5-1 and TRBJ1-2, with TRBD1 identical over 10 bases. The CDR3 contains 15 residues. The germline V gene encodes CDR1 SGHRS and CDR2 YFSETQ. V lost 4 bases and J lost 1; bases outside the gene matches: 4. CDR3 region: CASSQGQGINYGYTF. The DNA for the CDR3 is TGCGCCAGCAGCCAGGGACAGGGGATTAACTATGGCTACACCTTC. Full variable domain (outside the CDR3, taken from reference TRBV5-1 and TRBJ1-2): KAGVTQTPRYLIKTRGQQVTLSCSPISGHRSVSWYQQTPGQGLQFLFEYFSETQRNKGNFPGRFSGRQFSNSRSEMNVSTLELGDSALYLCASSQGQGINYGYTFGSGTRLTVV.

This clonotype was observed a few times. The chain carries TRBV12-3 or TRBV12-4 and TRBJ1-1; tentative D call: TRBD1 (5 bases). This CDR3 has 14 amino acids. Trimming stripped 5 bases from V and 4 bases from J, with 14 bases between. In DNA, the CDR3 is TGTGCCAGCAGTCTCGGGGGGACTGGCACTGAAGCTTTCTTT. It codes for CASSLGGTGTEAFF.

The chain joins TRBV7-9 to TRBJ2-3; TRBD2 matches at 9 bases. Looked up from germline, CDR1 is SEHNR and CDR2 is FQNEAQ (reference sequence). This CDR3 is 14 amino acids long. With V trimmed by 3 bases and J by 6 bases, 4 bases remained unmatched. The CDR3 spells CASSFGTSLDTQYF. The CDR3 region has the DNA TGTGCCAGCAGCTTCGGGACTAGCCTCGATACGCAGTATTTT. The whole variable domain, filled in from reference TRBV7-9 and TRBJ2-3, reads DTGVSQNPRHKITKRGQNVTFRCDPISEHNRLYWYRQTLGQGPEFLTYFQNEAQLEKSRLLSDRFSAERPKGSFSTLEIQRTEQGDSAMYLCASSFGTSLDTQYFGPGTRLTVL.

This clonotype was seen more than once but under ten times. The chain has TRBV5-1 and TRBJ2-6; perhaps TRBD1 as D (5 bases). Germline values: CDR1 SGHRS, CDR2 YFSETQ. V was trimmed by 0 bases and J by 0 bases, leaving 10 bases between them. The CDR3 runs to 17 residues. The CDR3 loop is CASSLALTASGANVLTF. The CDR3, as DNA: TGCGCCAGCAGCTTGGCCTTGACAGCCTCTGGGGCCAACGTCCTGACTTTC.

This clonotype occurred a few times. The chain uses TRBV21-1 and TRBJ1-5. TRBV21-1 is a pseudogene segment. The length of the CDR3 is 18 residues. The DNA of the CDR3 is TGTGCCAGCAGCAAAGTTCGGGGAAAGATGCCGTACCAACAGCCCCAGCATTTT. It encodes CASSKVRGKMPYQQPQHF.

This clonotype has just a few counts. This chain uses TRBV12-3 or TRBV12-4 with TRBJ2-7; the match to TRBD2 covers 7 bases. Trimming at V came to 7 bases and at J to 6 bases, leaving 6 bases not matched to a gene. CDR3 length: 12 amino acids. The CDR3, as DNA: TGTGCCAGCAATCGGGGAGGGGTCGAGCAGTACTTC. Amino acids: CASNRGGVEQYF.

The chain recombines TRBV6-5 with TRBJ1-1; D gene unclear. Germline CDR1 and CDR2: MNHEY and SVGAGI. V was pared by 1 base and J by 5 bases, with 17 bases between. The length of the CDR3 is 16 residues. CDR3 DNA sequence: TGTGCCAGCAGTTACTTAGGCAGGAAAGGTTGGACTGAAGCTTTCTTT. The encoded protein is CASSYLGRKGWTEAFF.

Many counts were recorded for this clonotype. The genes are TRBV12-3 or TRBV12-4 and TRBJ1-1; TRBD1 might be the D (6 bases). The CDR3 contains 14 residues. Trimming cost V 6 bases and J 0 bases, with 11 bases left between them. The CDR3: CASRGGLVNTEAFF. The CDR3 nucleotides read TGTGCCAGCAGGGGGGGGCTTGTGAACACTGAAGCTTTCTTT.

The rearrangement links TRBV29-1 to TRBJ2-3, with 7 bases matching TRBD1. CDR3 length: 14 amino acids. The germline V gene encodes CDR1 SQVTM and CDR2 ANQGSEA. V shed 5 bases and J 1 base; nucleotides not matched to a gene: 6. The CDR3: CSVNSDRGTDTQYF. CDR3 bases: TGCAGCGTTAACTCAGACAGGGGCACAGATACGCAGTATTTT.

The rearrangement uses TRBV9 and TRBJ2-3; TRBD1 might be the D (5 bases). Germline loops: CDR1 SGDLS, CDR2 YYNGEE. There are 13 residues in the CDR3. V was clipped by 1 base and J by 5 bases, with 8 bases between them. DNA for the CDR3: TGTGCCAGCAGCGTAAGCAGGGAAGATACGCAGTATTTT. This sequence encodes CASSVSREDTQYF.

The CDR3 coding sequence is TGTGCCAGCTTCTCACTCGGCCGGGGATTGAAAGAGACCCAGTACTTC. Protein sequence: CASFSLGRGLKETQYF. The rearrangement uses TRBV7-8 and TRBJ2-5; weak D call: TRBD2 (5 bases). Germline V gene data show CDR1 as SGHVS and CDR2 as FQNEAQ. The ends were cut back, 8 bases at V and 3 bases at J, with 22 bases in the middle. CDR3 length equals 16 residues.

This clonotype was seen only a few times. The chain couples TRBV3-1 to TRBJ2-7; 7 bases match TRBD1. CDR1 and CDR2 (germline): LGHDT, YNNKEL (reference sequence). Losses at the gene ends were 3 bases for V and 2 bases for J; bases not matched to a gene: 7. The CDR3 runs to 15 residues. In DNA, the CDR3 is TGTGCCAGCAGCCAGATGACAGGGTTAACCTACGAGCAGTACTTC. It specifies CASSQMTGLTYEQYF.

J is TRBJ2-5 and V is TRBV5-1; D is possibly TRBD2 (6 bases). Germline assignment: CDR1 SGHRS and CDR2 YFSETQ. CDR3 length equals 18 residues. V lost 4 bases to trimming and J lost 2 bases, with 24 bases between them. The CDR3 sequence is CASSRGSSPYFTQETQYF. In DNA form, the CDR3 reads TGCGCCAGCAGCCGGGGGTCATCACCGTATTTTACACAAGAGACCCAGTACTTC.

This clonotype occurred a few times. The chain has TRBV2 and TRBJ1-5, with 8 bases aligning to TRBD1. The CDR3 contains 15 residues. J lost 6 bases, V lost 6 bases, and 10 bases had no gene match. The germline V gene encodes CDR1 SNHLY and CDR2 FYNNEI. The CDR3 is CASSRGQGGRQPQHF. The CDR3 nucleotides are TGTGCCAGCAGCCGAGGACAGGGCGGCCGTCAGCCCCAGCATTTT.